The sequence of this TCR beta chain was determined in a study of T cell clusters in autoimmune cytopenias. Notes on the study in general: Compared with active autoimmune hepatitis patients, healthy donors showed about 3-fold more exclusive TRB clusters. Physiological T cell clusters of healthy donors were apparently absent in primary autoimmune cytopenia patients.

Multiplex touch-down PCR amplified TRB using TRB-A and TRB-B pools in one tube. TCRdb re-called the multiplex PCR reads; every CDR3 protein appears as one record, without DNA. The specimen's table records 14,000 to 15,000 distinct CDR3 sequences. The CDR3 runs to 15 residues. The V gene's germline CDR1 is SGHDT and CDR2 YYEEEE. Tens of thousands of genome equivalents of blood DNA were amplified for TRB. In regard to this clonotype: What it binds is unknown.

A further study also used this sample, focusing on T cell repertoires in aging, cancer and after chemotherapy. From that paper: Repeat sampling of healthy donors over several months to years showed clear clonal overlap. Across the chemotherapy interval, each cancer cohort showed higher median generation probability, suggesting thymic rebound.

This rearrangement joins TRBV5-6 to TRBJ2-7. The receptor was isolated from a human donor in good health. The source material was peripheral blood. CDR3 in amino acids: CASSLVGTGPYEQYF.